This T cell receptor (beta chain) was retrieved from a study of PD-1 blockade in mismatch repair-deficient tumors. On the study more broadly: All were previously treated, progressing patients with about a dozen mismatch repair-deficient cancer types. Regarding the study as a whole: After pembrolizumab, tumor-resident clones rose rapidly, then generally contracted before radiologic responses. Some 140 unique blood TCRs came from expansion to three of seven peptides.

Assay: immunoSEQ multiplex PCR; the TCRdb copy retains only in-frame clones and omits some. The repertoire holds about 14,000 clones, about 85% seen once, with around 22% in the top ten. Of note for this clone: Antigen: not known.

Noted time point: approximately ten-day in vitro stimulation with candidate neoantigen peptide 4. Cells were stimulated approximately 9 days with each of several ELISpot-reactive neoantigens. The CDR3 length is 13 residues. Trimming left V 1 base short and J 10 bases short, with 13 bases between. Germline V gives CDR1 SGHTA, CDR2 FQGNSA. The source is an adult with mismatch repair-deficient cancer. This specimen consisted of cells cultured in vitro, obtained from a patient treated with pembrolizumab. This chain uses TRBV7-2 with TRBJ1-2; D might be TRBD1 (6 bases). CDR3 nucleotide sequence: TGTGCCAGCAGCTTAGACAGGGTTGTTGACTACACCTTC. Translating gives CASSLDRVVDYTF.